Shown below are 28 T cell receptor beta chains from a single sample sequenced in a study of blood T cell repertoires in COVID-19. Clones were sequenced by immunoSEQ multiplex PCR, and TCRdb holds only the in-frame ones, with some missing. This sample has some 150,000 clones, with 88% found just once. The sample comprised peripheral blood. The receptors here all came from a human donor in a cohort sampled during active COVID-19.

V usage is TRBV15 and J usage is TRBJ2-7; D remains unclear. Germline V CDR1 and CDR2: LNHNV, YYDKDF (reference sequence). This CDR3 comprises 13 residues. The V end lost 0 bases, the J end lost 1 base, and 4 bases lay between the germline ends. CDR3 region: CATSRDLSYEQYF. The CDR3, as DNA: TGTGCCACCAGCAGAGATCTTTCCTACGAGCAGTACTTC.

The chain employs TRBV25-1 and TRBJ2-7; D is unclear. V was cut by 3 bases and J by 2 bases, with 11 bases left in between. Germline V lookup: CDR1 MGHDK, CDR2 SYGVNS. The CDR3 spans 14 residues. The CDR3 sequence: CASSDYSQPYEQYF. CDR3 in DNA: TGTGCCAGCAGTGATTACAGCCAACCCTACGAGCAGTACTTC.

This chain links TRBV27 with TRBJ1-5, with 7 bases aligning to TRBD1. The CDR3 covers 13 residues. Germline CDR1 MNHEY, CDR2 SMNVEV (reference sequence). Trimming removed 11 bases from V and 4 bases from J; junction bases left unmatched: 8. The CDR3 DNA reads TGTGCCGCGGCGACAGGGATTAATCAGCCCCAGCATTTT. Its protein product is CAAATGINQPQHF.

This chain links TRBV28 with TRBJ1-2; D perhaps matches TRBD1 (5 bases). The CDR3 covers 14 residues. In germline, CDR1 is MDHEN, CDR2 SYDVKM. V was cut by 1 base and J by 7 bases, with 13 bases left in between. This chain's CDR3 is CASSLLAGRFGYTF. Here the CDR3 DNA reads TGTGCCAGCAGTTTATTGGCAGGGCGGTTTGGCTACACCTTC.

The J gene is TRBJ2-1, the V gene TRBV7-9; 12 bases line up with TRBD2. V lost 5 bases and J lost 5; bases outside the gene matches: 4. This CDR3 region has 15 residues. Germline V gene sequence: CDR1 SEHNR, CDR2 FQNEAQ (reference sequence). This chain's CDR3 is CASSGLAGWDNEQFF. CDR3 coding DNA: TGTGCCAGCAGCGGACTAGCGGGATGGGACAATGAGCAGTTCTTC.

Here the CDR3 reads CATSRDWTSGTFTGELFF. DNA of the CDR3: TGTGCCACCAGCAGAGACTGGACTAGCGGGACTTTTACCGGGGAGCTGTTTTTT. V usage is TRBV15 and J usage is TRBJ2-2, with TRBD2 matching 12 bases. The V gene's germline CDR1 is LNHNV and CDR2 YYDKDF (reference sequence). This CDR3 comprises 18 residues. The V gene end was trimmed by 0 bases and the J gene end by 5 bases; junction bases not matched to a gene: 7.

This sequence joins TRBV6-4 and TRBJ2-6; 11 bases are a match to TRBD1. This CDR3 contains 17 residues. Germline V gene lookup returns CDR1 MRHNA and CDR2 SNTAGT. After removal of 4 bases from V and 2 bases from J, the junction contained 4 bases not matched to a gene. CDR3 DNA sequence: TGTGCCAGCAGTGGGACAGGGGGCGGGGCTGGGGCCAACGTCCTGACTTTC. Protein: CASSGTGGGAGANVLTF.

V is TRBV19 and J is TRBJ1-3; TRBD1 agrees at 10 bases. This CDR3 has 17 amino acids. The J segment lost 1 base and the V segment lost 5 bases, leaving 8 bases of the junction unmatched. Germline V gives CDR1 LNHDA, CDR2 SQIVND (reference sequence). The CDR3 sequence: CASSPRDRGRSGNTIYF. The CDR3 DNA reads as TGTGCCAGTAGTCCTCGGGACAGGGGACGGTCTGGAAACACCATATATTTT.

The V call is TRBV6-5, the J call TRBJ2-7; 8 nucleotides match TRBD2. The CDR3 has 16 amino acids. CDR1 MNHEY and CDR2 SVGAGI come from the germline V gene. Trimming removed 0 bases from V and 6 bases from J; junction bases left unmatched: 10. The CDR3 protein is CASSYSSGVLASEQYF. CDR3 DNA: TGTGCCAGCAGTTACTCTAGCGGGGTTTTAGCGAGCGAGCAGTACTTC.

The chain has TRBV20-1 and TRBJ1-1; D uncertain. V lost 0 bases and J lost 6, with 5 bases in between. This CDR3 has 11 amino acids. Germline lookup yields CDR1 DFQATT and CDR2 SNEGSKA (reference sequence). The CDR3 is CSARDWPEAFF. The CDR3 DNA sequence: TGCAGTGCTAGAGATTGGCCTGAAGCTTTCTTT.

V gene TRBV6-2 or TRBV6-3 combines with J gene TRBJ1-2; 12 nucleotides line up with TRBD1. The CDR3 length is 16 residues. The germline V gene encodes CDR1 MNHEY and CDR2 SVGEGT. V was clipped by 6 bases and J by 6 bases; unmatched bases: 11. CDR3 DNA: TGTGCCAGCAGCAAAATCCCCGGGACAGGGGGCCATGGCTACACCTTC. It codes for CASSKIPGTGGHGYTF.

The chain employs TRBV19 and TRBJ2-1; TRBD2 matches 8 bases. In germline, CDR1 is LNHDA, CDR2 SQIVND (reference sequence). Trimming cost V 3 bases and J 6 bases; bases outside gene matches: 4. The CDR3 extends over 14 amino acids. The chain's CDR3 is CASSMRGRFNEQFF. DNA for the CDR3: TGTGCCAGTAGTATGCGCGGGAGGTTCAATGAGCAGTTCTTC.

This chain uses TRBV6-5 with TRBJ2-5; possible D gene TRBD1, 6 bases. The V gene's germline CDR1 is MNHEY and CDR2 SVGAGI. This CDR3 contains 15 residues. V shed 2 bases and J shed 5 bases, with 15 bases lying between them. CDR3 residues: CASSYGQLGEETQYF. The CDR3 coding sequence is TGTGCCAGCAGTTACGGACAGTTGGGGGAGGAGACCCAGTACTTC.

V and J are TRBV5-4 and TRBJ2-3; a possible D gene is TRBD2 (5 bases). Germline assignment: CDR1 SGHNT and CDR2 YYREEE (reference sequence). V dropped 0 bases and J dropped 4 bases, with 12 bases sitting between them. There are 15 residues in the CDR3. CDR3 protein: CASSLALGSPDTQYF. The DNA of the CDR3 is TGTGCCAGCAGCTTGGCCCTTGGGAGTCCAGATACGCAGTATTTT. Combining the CDR3 with reference TRBV5-4 and TRBJ2-3 gives the whole variable domain ETGVTQSPTHLIKTRGQQVTLRCSSQSGHNTVSWYQQALGQGPQFIFQYYREEENGRGNFPPRFSGLQFPNYSSELNVNALELDDSALYLCASSLALGSPDTQYFGPGTRLTVL.

This chain uses TRBV4-3 with TRBJ1-1; no clear D. Trimming took 4 bases from V and 0 from J, leaving 6 bases between them. The CDR3 spans 13 residues. Germline V CDR1 and CDR2: LGHNA, YSLEER. DNA of the CDR3: TGCGCCAGCAGCCCCCAAATGAACACTGAAGCTTTCTTT. Protein: CASSPQMNTEAFF.

The chain has TRBV4-1 and TRBJ1-1, with no clear D. The CDR3 contains 16 residues. Germline values: CDR1 MGHRA, CDR2 YSYEKL. V gave up 0 bases and J gave up 4 bases, with 15 bases separating them. The CDR3 nucleotides are TGCGCCAGCAGCCAAGATCCCGGGATCCCGGGCACTGAAGCTTTCTTT. The encoded protein is CASSQDPGIPGTEAFF.

The J gene is TRBJ2-5, the V gene TRBV19; possibly TRBD2 for D (5 bases). Germline-derived CDR1 and CDR2 are LNHDA and SQIVND (reference sequence). V lost 4 bases and J 1 base, leaving 22 bases between the germline ends. This CDR3 has 18 residues. The DNA of the CDR3 is TGTGCCAGTAGTAAAGTAATCGGCGGCGGGCCCCCCCAAGAGACCCAGTACTTC. This sequence encodes CASSKVIGGGPPQETQYF.

V and J are TRBV4-1 and TRBJ1-1; D is unresolved. Germline CDR1 is MGHRA and CDR2 is YSYEKL. This CDR3 comprises 14 residues. V shed 0 bases and J shed 0 bases, with 5 bases lying between them. The CDR3 protein is CASSQEQMNTEAFF. DNA of the CDR3: TGCGCCAGCAGCCAAGAACAGATGAACACTGAAGCTTTCTTT.

The chain recombines TRBV24-1 with TRBJ2-1; 12 nucleotides align to TRBD2. V shed 5 bases, J shed 4 bases, and the junction held 8 bases outside the gene matches. CDR1 and CDR2 from the germline V gene are KGHDR and SFDVKD. The CDR3 sequence is 17 residues long. This CDR3 is CATSASSGGAIYNEQFF. CDR3 nucleotide sequence: TGTGCCACCAGTGCGTCTAGCGGGGGGGCTATATACAATGAGCAGTTCTTC.

The chain couples TRBV6-6 to TRBJ2-3, with 13 bases identical to TRBD2. Germline V CDR1 and CDR2: MNHNY, SVGAGI (reference sequence). The V and J ends lost 5 bases and 4 bases, in that order; junction bases with no gene match: 6. The CDR3 has 16 amino acids. The CDR3 coding sequence is TGTGCCAGCAGTCAAACCGGGACTAGCGGGGCAGATACGCAGTATTTT. It is translated as CASSQTGTSGADTQYF.

This clone was recorded a few times. The chain is built from TRBV9 and TRBJ2-5; D perhaps matches TRBD2 (6 bases). CDR3 size: 15 residues. Germline V gives CDR1 SGDLS, CDR2 YYNGEE. Trimming cost V 5 bases and J 4 bases, with 18 bases left between them. CDR3 coding DNA: TGTGCCAGCAGTGCCGGGGGAACTGGGGGAGAGACCCAGTACTTC. Protein product: CASSAGGTGGETQYF.

This chain joins TRBV9 and TRBJ1-2; 11 bases agree with TRBD1. Germline trimming cut 0 bases from V and 5 bases from J; bases unmatched to any gene: 9. Germline-derived CDR1 and CDR2 are SGDLS and YYNGEE. This CDR3 has 17 amino acids. The CDR3 DNA reads as TGTGCCAGCAGCGTAGGTGGACAGGGGGCGATTGGTTATGGCTACACCTTC. Its protein product is CASSVGGQGAIGYGYTF.

CDR3 DNA: TGTGCCAGCAGTACCTCAGGGGTTCGAAACACCATATATTTT. Amino acids: CASSTSGVRNTIYF. The chain has TRBV6-5 and TRBJ1-3, with a possible D match to TRBD1 (6 bases). The length of the CDR3 is 14 residues. The germline CDR1 and CDR2 sequences are MNHEY and SVGAGI. Trimming removed 5 bases from V and 5 bases from J, with 13 bases in between.

The rearrangement links TRBV28 to TRBJ1-1; D is unresolved. The CDR3 contains 11 residues. Looked up from germline, CDR1 is MDHEN and CDR2 is SYDVKM. The ends were cut back, 3 bases at V and 5 bases at J, with 4 bases in the middle. CDR3 nucleotide sequence: TGTGCCAGCAGTTTTCGTACTGAAGCTTTCTTT. This encodes CASSFRTEAFF.

The chain employs TRBV7-9 and TRBJ2-1, with TRBD1 matching 10 bases. The trim removed 5 bases at V and 5 bases at J, leaving 9 bases unmatched. The V gene's germline CDR1 is SEHNR and CDR2 FQNEAQ (reference sequence). The CDR3 is 16 amino acids. The CDR3 loop is CASSPNQDRGNNEQFF. Here the CDR3 DNA reads TGTGCCAGCAGCCCAAACCAGGACAGGGGGAACAATGAGCAGTTCTTC.

The chain recombines TRBV4-1 with TRBJ1-5, with D possibly matching TRBD1 (5 bases). This CDR3 is 15 amino acids long. Germline V gene sequence: CDR1 MGHRA, CDR2 YSYEKL. The germline V and J ends were trimmed by 0 bases and 5 bases, with 11 bases remaining between them. The CDR3, as DNA: TGCGCCAGCAGCCAAGAGGTAGGGGCGCATCAGCCCCAGCATTTT. Translating gives CASSQEVGAHQPQHF.

The chain is built from TRBV9 and TRBJ2-2, with 9 bases aligning to TRBD1. Trimming removed 7 bases from V and 6 bases from J; junction bases left unmatched: 10. Germline V gene sequence: CDR1 SGDLS, CDR2 YYNGEE. The CDR3 totals 15 residues. CDR3 sequence: CASDKGTGFPGELFF. CDR3 nucleotides: TGTGCCAGCGACAAGGGGACAGGGTTTCCCGGGGAGCTGTTTTTT.

The chain carries TRBV9 and TRBJ1-2, with 10 bases identical to TRBD1. Losses at the gene ends were 0 bases for V and 0 bases for J; bases not matched to a gene: 5. The germline V gene encodes CDR1 SGDLS and CDR2 YYNGEE. The CDR3 length is 17 residues. The CDR3 is CASSVGWGTGANYGYTF. Here the CDR3 DNA reads TGTGCCAGCAGCGTAGGGTGGGGGACAGGGGCTAACTATGGCTACACCTTC.